Listed here are 27 T cell receptor beta chains from one sample, sequenced in a study of Graves' ophthalmopathy and Graves' hyperthyroidism. Amplification of TCR beta CDR3 regions used RNA transcripts. First-round RT-PCR used HTBI primers; second-round multiplex PCR followed. TCRdb re-analysed the multiplex PCR reads in MiXCR, keeping a single row per CDR3 protein. The data hold about 480,000 distinct CDR3 sequences, with roughly an eighth observed a single time. Sequencing used blood. The receptor set was obtained from a woman aged 25-40 years with Graves' ophthalmopathy.

The chain is built from TRBV4-1 and TRBJ2-4; D is uncertain. This CDR3 region has 16 residues. Trimming removed 0 bases at V and 0 bases at J, with 9 bases between. The germline V gene has CDR1 MGHRA and CDR2 YSYEKL. Here the CDR3 reads CASSQEGPIAKNIQYF. As DNA, the CDR3 is TGCGCCAGCAGCCAAGAAGGCCCTATAGCCAAAAACATTCAGTACTTC.

In its sample, this clonotype was seen once. Its ends do not fully match the called genes, so a read error is possible. The V and J genes are TRBV19 and TRBJ2-5; tentative D call: TRBD1 (5 bases). There are 14 residues in the CDR3. Germline-derived CDR1 and CDR2 are LNHDA and SQIVND (reference sequence). The CDR3 reads CASRKTDLRETRYF. Here the CDR3 DNA reads TGTGCCAGTAGAAAGACAGACCTAAGAGAGACCCGGTACTTC.

This clonotype was recorded a few times. The V gene is TRBV6-1, the J gene TRBJ2-7; no reliable D call. The germline CDR1 and CDR2 sequences are MNHNS and SASEGT. The CDR3 has 10 residues. Trimming shortened V by 6 bases and J by 5 bases, and 5 bases separated the two germline ends. This CDR3 reads CASSADEQYF. The CDR3 DNA is TGTGCCAGCAGCGCCGACGAGCAGTACTTC.

This clonotype was seen repeatedly, ten times or more. This chain joins TRBV5-1 and TRBJ2-5; D ambiguous. This CDR3 spans 13 amino acids. Germline V gives CDR1 SGHRS, CDR2 YFSETQ. Trimming pared 2 bases from V and 4 bases from J, leaving 9 bases between. The CDR3 DNA reads TGCGCCAGCAGCTTCGCGTCCGGAGAGACCCAGTACTTC. Translating gives CASSFASGETQYF.

V is TRBV5-8 and J is TRBJ1-6, with D perhaps matching TRBD1 (5 bases). Deletions cut 0 bases from V and 3 bases from J, with 16 bases between. The germline V gene has CDR1 SGHTS and CDR2 YDEGEE. The CDR3 is 18 amino acids. The CDR3 region has the DNA TGTGCCAGCAGCTTGGGTGTCATGCAACAGGTCTATAATTCACCCCTCCACTTT. Translating gives CASSLGVMQQVYNSPLHF.

This clonotype was detected only a few times. The chain carries TRBV14 and TRBJ2-2; D unresolved. This CDR3 spans 15 amino acids. Germline V gives CDR1 SGHDN, CDR2 FVKESK. V lost 1 base to trimming and J lost 6 bases, with 12 bases between them. In nucleotides, the CDR3 is TGTGCCAGCAGCCAAGGGAACTTTCTTTCCGGGGAGCTGTTTTTT. Amino acids: CASSQGNFLSGELFF.

The chain has TRBV9 and TRBJ2-5; 8 bases match TRBD2. J lost 1 base, V lost 1 base, and 3 bases had no gene match. The CDR3 is 15 residues long. CDR1 SGDLS and CDR2 YYNGEE come from the germline V gene. The CDR3 sequence is CASSVSAGVQETQYF. The CDR3, as DNA: TGTGCCAGCAGCGTATCAGCGGGAGTCCAAGAGACCCAGTACTTC. The full variable domain, completed using reference TRBV9 and TRBJ2-5, is DSGVTQTPKHLITATGQRVTLRCSPRSGDLSVYWYQQSLDQGLQFLIQYYNGEERAKGNILERFSAQQFPDLHSELNLSSLELGDSALYFCASSVSAGVQETQYFGPGTRLLVL.

V and J are TRBV7-2 and TRBJ2-7, with 7 positions matching TRBD1. Germline-derived CDR1 and CDR2 are SGHTA and FQGNSA. This CDR3 spans 13 amino acids. Trimming took 5 bases from V and 6 from J; bases not matched to a gene: 7. The CDR3 region is CASSPRQGPEQYF. The CDR3 nucleotides are TGTGCCAGCAGCCCCCGACAGGGCCCCGAGCAGTACTTC.

This clonotype was counted many times. For the CDR3, the DNA is TGTGCCAGCAGCTTAAAGTCGGGGGGACAGGGAGAGACCCAGTACTTC. Translated, it gives CASSLKSGGQGETQYF. The J gene is TRBJ2-5, the V gene TRBV7-2; 9 positions match TRBD1. CDR3 length: 16 amino acids. Germline V gene sequence: CDR1 SGHTA, CDR2 FQGNSA. J was trimmed by 4 bases and V by 2 bases; bases with no gene match: 8.

For this clonotype: The junction departs from the called germline gene at one end, perhaps through a read error. The CDR3 DNA is TGTGCCAGCAGCCAAGAGGATAGTCGGGCTAGCGGGGCCTACGAGCAGGACTTC. Amino acids: CASSQEDSRASGAYEQDF. This sequence joins TRBV4-2 and TRBJ2-7, with 9 bases matching TRBD2. The CDR3 length is 18 residues. Germline CDR1 and CDR2: LGHNA and YNFKEQ.

This clonotype was found many times. The chain couples TRBV7-2 to TRBJ2-5, with D maybe TRBD1 (5 bases). V was pared by 1 base and J by 5 bases, with 17 bases between. Per the germline V gene, CDR1 is SGHTA and CDR2 is FQGNSA. The CDR3 has 16 amino acids. CDR3 region: CASSLVASLPGETQYF. As DNA, the CDR3 is TGTGCCAGCAGCTTAGTAGCCAGCCTCCCAGGGGAGACCCAGTACTTC. The full variable domain, its missing parts supplied by reference TRBV7-2 and TRBJ2-5, is GAGVSQSPSNKVTEKGKDVELRCDPISGHTALYWYRQSLGQGLEFLIYFQGNSAPDKSGLPSDRFSAERTGGSVSTLTIQRTQQEDSAVYLCASSLVASLPGETQYFGPGTRLLVL.

CDR3 region: CASSFTGVDGETQYF. In DNA form, the CDR3 reads TGTGCCAGCAGCTTTACAGGGGTTGATGGGGAGACCCAGTACTTC. The chain combines TRBV28 with TRBJ2-5, with 7 bases fitting TRBD1. V shed 6 bases and J 5 bases; nucleotides not matched to a gene: 12. Germline loops: CDR1 MDHEN, CDR2 SYDVKM. The CDR3 contains 15 residues.

The chain links TRBV11-2 to TRBJ2-7, with TRBD1 as a possible D gene (6 bases). V lost 8 bases, J lost 2 bases, and 10 bases lay in between. The CDR3 is 12 residues long. CDR1 is SGHAT, CDR2 FQNNGV, per germline. CDR3 sequence (DNA): TGTGCCAGCGGGGGCGTCCCCTACGAGCAGTACTTC. Protein: CASGGVPYEQYF.

This clonotype was detected many times. The chain uses TRBV11-2 and TRBJ2-7, with D tentatively TRBD2 (6 bases). V shed 5 bases and J shed 3 bases, with 17 bases lying between them. The CDR3 is made up of 15 amino acids. Germline V CDR1 and CDR2: SGHAT, FQNNGV. CDR3 region: CASSLLGGALYEQYF. The CDR3 nucleotides read TGTGCCAGCAGCCTCCTCGGAGGGGCGCTCTACGAGCAGTACTTC.

The chain recombines TRBV19 with TRBJ1-6; D call uncertain. This CDR3 is built from 14 residues. Per germline, CDR1 LNHDA and CDR2 SQIVND (reference sequence). With 5 bases removed from V and 10 bases from J, the gap between germline ends came to 15 bases. CDR3 region: CASSAGFVKSPLHF. Written as DNA, the CDR3 is TGTGCCAGTAGTGCGGGATTTGTTAAATCACCCCTCCACTTT.

The chain combines TRBV20-1 with TRBJ2-7, with D hard to call. There are 11 residues in the CDR3. V shed 6 bases and J shed 4 bases, with 10 bases lying between them. Germline CDR1 is DFQATT and CDR2 is SNEGSKA (reference sequence). CDR3 coding DNA: TGCAGTGCCCCGGGTCCATACGAGCAGTACTTC. This translates into CSAPGPYEQYF.

This clonotype was seen just once. This chain links TRBV12-3 or TRBV12-4 with TRBJ1-2; no definite D call. V lost 1 base, J lost 1 base, and 4 bases lay in between. This CDR3 has 13 residues. This chain's CDR3 is CASSLEVNYGYTF. Here the CDR3 DNA reads TGTGCCAGCAGTTTAGAAGTTAACTATGGCTACACCTTC.

The J gene is TRBJ2-6, the V gene TRBV20-1; no definite D call. Germline V gene lookup returns CDR1 DFQATT and CDR2 SNEGSKA (reference sequence). The CDR3 is 15 residues long. The V gene lost 0 bases and the J gene lost 2 bases, with 8 bases spanning the gap. CDR3 sequence: CSARESGPGANVLTF. Here the CDR3 DNA reads TGCAGTGCTAGAGAGTCCGGGCCTGGGGCCAACGTCCTGACTTTC.

This clonotype was found many times. The J gene is TRBJ2-7, the V gene TRBV6-5; no reliable D call. Trimming took off 5 bases at V and 6 bases at J, with 17 bases between the two ends. This CDR3 is 14 amino acids long. Germline-derived CDR1 and CDR2 are MNHEY and SVGAGI. The CDR3 DNA follows: TGTGCCAGCAGTACTTACCGGGCCCCGGCCGAGCAGTACTTC. Protein product: CASSTYRAPAEQYF.

This chain joins TRBV6-2 or TRBV6-3 and TRBJ1-6; TRBD1 matches 7 bases. The CDR3 length is 17 residues. Germline V gene data show CDR1 as MNHEY and CDR2 as SVGEGT. J was trimmed by 9 bases and V by 0 bases; bases with no gene match: 11. The CDR3 region has the DNA TGTGCCAGCAGTTACTCGAAAGCCGGACAGGCGGGTTCACCCCTCCACTTT. This sequence encodes CASSYSKAGQAGSPLHF.

In its sample, this clonotype was seen many times. The J gene is TRBJ1-5, the V gene TRBV30; D not resolved. The CDR3 has 14 residues. Germline loops: CDR1 GTSNPN, CDR2 SVGIG (reference sequence). Trimming cost V 1 base and J 3 bases, with 10 bases left between them. The chain's CDR3 is CAWSAIGFNQPQHF. As DNA, the CDR3 is TGTGCCTGGAGTGCAATCGGGTTCAATCAGCCCCAGCATTTT.

The chain uses TRBV29-1 and TRBJ2-5, with TRBD2 matching 9 bases. Trimming at V came to 7 bases and at J to 5 bases, leaving 8 bases not matched to a gene. Germline assignment: CDR1 SQVTM and CDR2 ANQGSEA. The CDR3 contains 13 residues. The CDR3 is CSERRGGRETQYF. The CDR3 region has the DNA TGCAGCGAACGGCGGGGGGGCCGCGAGACCCAGTACTTC. The whole variable domain, filled in from reference TRBV29-1 and TRBJ2-5, reads SAVISQKPSRDICQRGTSLTIQCQVDSQVTMMFWYRQQPGQSLTLIATANQGSEATYESGFVIDKFPISRPNLTFSTLTVSNMSPEDSSIYLCSERRGGRETQYFGPGTRLLVL.

J is TRBJ1-1 and V is TRBV20-1; maybe TRBD1 (5 bases). The germline CDR1 and CDR2 sequences are DFQATT and SNEGSKA (reference sequence). The V gene lost 0 bases and the J gene lost 2 bases, with 13 bases spanning the gap. The CDR3 contains 15 residues. The CDR3 DNA is TGCAGTGCTAGAGATCCGGCGGGGGGAAACACTGAAGCTTTCTTT. This translates into CSARDPAGGNTEAFF.

The chain combines TRBV24-1 with TRBJ1-5, with D unresolved. This CDR3 contains 14 residues. The V and J ends lost 4 bases and 2 bases respectively, with 8 bases between them. CDR1 and CDR2 from the germline V gene are KGHDR and SFDVKD. CDR3 DNA: TGTGCCACCAGTGAATCTTTCCGCAATCAGCCCCAGCATTTT. Its translation is CATSESFRNQPQHF.

This chain joins TRBV30 and TRBJ1-2, with D possibly matching TRBD1 (6 bases). In germline, CDR1 is GTSNPN, CDR2 SVGIG (reference sequence). V lost 5 bases to trimming and J lost 6 bases, with 19 bases between them. This CDR3 contains 14 residues. This CDR3 is CAWLTGGASHGYTF. DNA for the CDR3: TGTGCCTGGTTAACTGGGGGGGCGTCCCATGGCTACACCTTC.

This clonotype was counted many times. The chain carries TRBV7-6 and TRBJ1-2, with a tentative D call TRBD1 (5 bases). V was trimmed by 3 bases and J by 8 bases, leaving 19 bases between them. In germline, CDR1 is SGHVS, CDR2 FNYEAQ. The CDR3 is 15 amino acids. CDR3: CASSLAGAPSEGYTF. In DNA form, the CDR3 reads TGTGCCAGCAGCTTGGCTGGGGCCCCCTCGGAGGGCTACACCTTC.

This clonotype was counted many times. J is TRBJ1-2 and V is TRBV27; D unresolved. This CDR3 contains 13 residues. The germline gives CDR1 MNHEY, CDR2 SMNVEV (reference sequence). V was pared by 1 base and J by 8 bases, with 11 bases between. This CDR3 reads CASSLWAWGGYTF. CDR3 DNA sequence: TGTGCCAGCAGTTTATGGGCCTGGGGAGGCTACACCTTC.